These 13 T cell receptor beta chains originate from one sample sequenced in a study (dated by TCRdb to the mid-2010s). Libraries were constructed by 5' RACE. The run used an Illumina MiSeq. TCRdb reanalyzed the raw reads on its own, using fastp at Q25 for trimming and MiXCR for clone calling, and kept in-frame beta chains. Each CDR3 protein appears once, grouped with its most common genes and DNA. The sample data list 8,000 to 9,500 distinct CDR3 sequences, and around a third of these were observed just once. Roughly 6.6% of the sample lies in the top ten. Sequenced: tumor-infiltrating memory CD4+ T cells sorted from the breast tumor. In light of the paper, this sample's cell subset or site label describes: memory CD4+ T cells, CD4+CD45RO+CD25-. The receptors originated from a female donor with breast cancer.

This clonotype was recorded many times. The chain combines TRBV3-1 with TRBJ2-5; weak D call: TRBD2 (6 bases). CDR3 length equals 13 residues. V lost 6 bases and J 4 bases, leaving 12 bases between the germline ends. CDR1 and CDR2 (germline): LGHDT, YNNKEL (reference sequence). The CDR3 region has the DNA TGTGCCAGCAGGGACTATGGCCGAGAGACCCAGTACTTC. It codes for CASRDYGRETQYF.

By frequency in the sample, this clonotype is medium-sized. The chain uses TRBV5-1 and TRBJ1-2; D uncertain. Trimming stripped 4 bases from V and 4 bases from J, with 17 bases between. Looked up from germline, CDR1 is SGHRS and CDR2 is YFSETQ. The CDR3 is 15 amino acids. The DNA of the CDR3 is TGCGCCAGCAGCCCAGGAGATGCTCCCTCCTATGGCTACACCTTC. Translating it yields CASSPGDAPSYGYTF.

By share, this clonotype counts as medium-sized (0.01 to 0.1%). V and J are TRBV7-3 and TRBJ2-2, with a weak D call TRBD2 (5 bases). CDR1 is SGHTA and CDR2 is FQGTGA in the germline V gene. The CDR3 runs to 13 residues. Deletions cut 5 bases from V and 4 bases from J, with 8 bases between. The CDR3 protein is CASSITSTGELFF. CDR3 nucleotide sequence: TGTGCCAGCAGCATCACTAGCACCGGGGAGCTGTTTTTT. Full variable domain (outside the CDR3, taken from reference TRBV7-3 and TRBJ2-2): GAGVSQTPSNKVTEKGKYVELRCDPISGHTALYWYRQSLGQGPEFLIYFQGTGAADDSGLPNDRFFAVRPEGSVSTLKIQRTERGDSAVYLCASSITSTGELFFGEGSRLTVL.

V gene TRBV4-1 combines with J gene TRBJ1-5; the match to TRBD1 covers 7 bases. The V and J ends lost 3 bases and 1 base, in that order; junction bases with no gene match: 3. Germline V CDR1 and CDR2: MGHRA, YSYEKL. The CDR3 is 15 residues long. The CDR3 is CASSQRQGSNQPQHF. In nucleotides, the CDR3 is TGCGCCAGCAGCCAGCGACAGGGAAGCAATCAGCCCCAGCATTTT.

CDR3 amino acids: CASTLNRYNEQFF. The CDR3 nucleotides read TGTGCCAGTACCCTCAACCGGTACAATGAGCAGTTCTTC. The V and J genes are TRBV19 and TRBJ2-1, with D hard to call. Germline V gene lookup returns CDR1 LNHDA and CDR2 SQIVND (reference sequence). V was cut by 7 bases and J by 4 bases, with 11 bases left in between. The CDR3 has 13 residues.

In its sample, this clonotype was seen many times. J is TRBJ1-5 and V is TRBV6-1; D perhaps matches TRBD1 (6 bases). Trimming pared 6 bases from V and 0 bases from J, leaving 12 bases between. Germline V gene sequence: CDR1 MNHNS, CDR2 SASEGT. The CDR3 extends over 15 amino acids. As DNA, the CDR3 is TGTGCCAGCAGGGACTGGACAGATAGCAATCAGCCCCAGCATTTT. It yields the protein CASRDWTDSNQPQHF.

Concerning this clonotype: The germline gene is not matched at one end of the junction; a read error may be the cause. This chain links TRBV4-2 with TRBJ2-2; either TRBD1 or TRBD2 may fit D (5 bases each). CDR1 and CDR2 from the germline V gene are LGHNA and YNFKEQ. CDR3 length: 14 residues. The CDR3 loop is CASSLVGAAGEPFF. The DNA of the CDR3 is TGTGCCAGCAGCCTGGTAGGGGCCGCCGGGGAGCCGTTTTTT.

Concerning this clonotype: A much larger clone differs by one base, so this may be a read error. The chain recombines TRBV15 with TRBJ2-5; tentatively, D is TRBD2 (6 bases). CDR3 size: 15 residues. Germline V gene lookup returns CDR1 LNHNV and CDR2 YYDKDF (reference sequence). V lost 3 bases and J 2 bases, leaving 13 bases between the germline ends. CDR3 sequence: CATSSPRDFQETQYF. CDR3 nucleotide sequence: TGTGCCACCAGCAGTCCCAGGGACTTTCAAGAGACCCAGTACTTC.

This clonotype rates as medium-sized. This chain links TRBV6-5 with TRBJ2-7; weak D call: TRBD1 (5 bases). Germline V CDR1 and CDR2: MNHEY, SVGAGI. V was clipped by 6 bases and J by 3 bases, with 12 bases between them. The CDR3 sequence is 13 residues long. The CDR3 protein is CASRVTVYYEQYF. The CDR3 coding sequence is TGTGCCAGCAGGGTGACAGTGTACTACGAGCAGTACTTC.

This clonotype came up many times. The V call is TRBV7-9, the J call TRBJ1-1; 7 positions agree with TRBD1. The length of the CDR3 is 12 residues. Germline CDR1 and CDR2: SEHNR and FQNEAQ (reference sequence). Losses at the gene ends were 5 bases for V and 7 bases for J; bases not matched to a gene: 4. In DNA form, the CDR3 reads TGTGCCAGCAGCCAGGGACAGTTTGAAGCTTTCTTT. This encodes CASSQGQFEAFF.

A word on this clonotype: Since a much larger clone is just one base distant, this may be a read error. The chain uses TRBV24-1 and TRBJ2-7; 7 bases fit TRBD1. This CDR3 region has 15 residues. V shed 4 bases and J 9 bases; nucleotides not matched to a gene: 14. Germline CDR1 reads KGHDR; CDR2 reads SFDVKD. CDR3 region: CATSDGTERRHGQYF. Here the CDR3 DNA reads TGTGCCACCAGTGACGGGACAGAACGCCGCCACGGGCAGTACTTC.

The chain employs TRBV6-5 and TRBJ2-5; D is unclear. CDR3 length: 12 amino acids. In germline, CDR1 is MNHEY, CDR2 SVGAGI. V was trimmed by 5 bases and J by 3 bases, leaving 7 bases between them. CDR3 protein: CASSQPKETQYF. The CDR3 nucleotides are TGTGCCAGCAGTCAGCCGAAAGAGACCCAGTACTTC.

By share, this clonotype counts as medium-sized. The CDR3 nucleotides read TGTGCCAGCAAGGGAAGCAGCTCTGGAAACACCATATATTTT. It specifies CASKGSSSGNTIYF. V and J are TRBV7-6 and TRBJ1-3; D not certain. V was trimmed by 7 bases and J by 0 bases, leaving 10 bases between them. CDR1 is SGHVS, CDR2 FNYEAQ, per germline. This CDR3 has 14 amino acids.